One sample yielded the 23 T cell receptor beta chains listed below, sequenced in a study of blood T cell repertoires in COVID-19. Here immunoSEQ multiplex PCR was the method, and the copy in TCRdb shows in-frame clones only, minus some. Counted here are about 240,000 clones, around 90% occurring once; the ten biggest clones make up roughly 0.8%. The specimen sequenced was peripheral blood. These receptors came from a woman aged 25 to 45 with acute or convalescent COVID-19.

This clone came up once. The CDR3 coding sequence is TGTGCCAGCACCCTCCTAGGGGGAGTGTACAATGAGCAGTTCTTC. It codes for CASTLLGGVYNEQFF. V is TRBV27 and J is TRBJ2-1; TRBD1 might be the D (6 bases). This CDR3 is 15 amino acids long. The germline V gene encodes CDR1 MNHEY and CDR2 SMNVEV (reference sequence). The germline V and J ends were trimmed by 7 bases and 4 bases, with 17 bases remaining between them.

The rearrangement joins TRBV5-1 to TRBJ2-1, with D possibly being TRBD2 (5 bases). Per the germline V gene, CDR1 is SGHRS and CDR2 is YFSETQ. V lost 8 bases to trimming and J lost 5 bases, with 14 bases between them. The CDR3 consists of 13 residues. The CDR3 is CASKLVLHNEQFF. The CDR3 DNA reads TGCGCCAGTAAACTAGTCCTGCACAATGAGCAGTTCTTC.

The rearrangement uses TRBV28 and TRBJ1-2, with D possibly TRBD1 on 6 matching bases. The V and J ends lost 5 bases and 6 bases respectively, with 13 bases between them. The CDR3 is 13 amino acids. The germline CDR1 and CDR2 sequences are MDHEN and SYDVKM. The chain's CDR3 is CASSRKGVNGYTF. The DNA for the CDR3 is TGTGCCAGCAGTAGAAAGGGGGTAAATGGCTACACCTTC.

V is TRBV30 and J is TRBJ2-3, with D perhaps matching TRBD1 (5 bases). V dropped 4 bases and J dropped 0 bases, with 11 bases sitting between them. The CDR3 spans 14 residues. Looked up from germline, CDR1 is GTSNPN and CDR2 is SVGIG (reference sequence). The CDR3, as DNA: TGTGCCTGGATCGGCGACAGAAGCACAGATACGCAGTATTTT. Translating it yields CAWIGDRSTDTQYF.

This clone has only one observation. This rearrangement joins TRBV5-1 to TRBJ2-7; TRBD2 agrees at 7 bases. The V gene end was trimmed by 2 bases and the J gene end by 7 bases; junction bases not matched to a gene: 3. Germline assignment: CDR1 SGHRS and CDR2 YFSETQ. The CDR3 covers 12 residues. For the CDR3, the DNA is TGCGCCAGCAGCTTTAGCGGGCGAGAGCAGTACTTC. Residues: CASSFSGREQYF.

The gene calls are TRBV29-1 and TRBJ2-7; D perhaps matches TRBD2 (6 bases). The CDR3 contains 11 residues. The germline V and J ends were trimmed by 4 bases and 4 bases, with 8 bases remaining between them. In germline, CDR1 is SQVTM, CDR2 ANQGSEA. CDR3 DNA: TGCAGCGTTGGGGGGGTTTACGAGCAGTACTTC. Amino acid sequence: CSVGGVYEQYF.

This sequence joins TRBV19 and TRBJ2-5; D is undetermined. The germline CDR1 and CDR2 sequences are LNHDA and SQIVND (reference sequence). V lost 4 bases and J 5 bases, leaving 17 bases between the germline ends. This CDR3 comprises 15 residues. The CDR3 sequence: CASSTFGQFLETQYF. The CDR3 nucleotides are TGTGCCAGTAGTACGTTTGGGCAGTTCCTGGAGACCCAGTACTTC.

The rearrangement joins TRBV11-2 to TRBJ2-3; D is possibly TRBD2 (6 bases). V was shortened by 1 base and J by 5 bases, with 13 bases between the two germline ends. The CDR3 runs to 15 residues. Germline CDR1 SGHAT, CDR2 FQNNGV. CDR3 nucleotide sequence: TGTGCCAGCAGCTTAGGGTTTCTAGCGAAAGATACGCAGTATTTT. It codes for CASSLGFLAKDTQYF.

This rearrangement joins TRBV25-1 to TRBJ2-2; perhaps TRBD2 as D (5 bases). V lost 4 bases and J lost 5, with 8 bases in between. CDR1 is MGHDK and CDR2 is SYGVNS in the germline V gene. The CDR3 spans 13 residues. The CDR3 region is CASSATRTGELFF. The CDR3 bases are TGTGCCAGCAGTGCCACTAGAACCGGGGAGCTGTTTTTT. Filled out from reference TRBV25-1 and TRBJ2-2, the complete variable domain reads EADIYQTPRYLVIGTGKKITLECSQTMGHDKMYWYQQDPGMELHLIHYSYGVNSTEKGDLSSESTVSRIRTEHFPLTLESARPSHTSQYLCASSATRTGELFFGEGSRLTVL.

The chain combines TRBV9 with TRBJ2-1; D remains unclear. Germline V lookup: CDR1 SGDLS, CDR2 YYNGEE. The length of the CDR3 is 15 residues. Trimming removed 0 bases at V and 3 bases at J, with 10 bases between. The CDR3, as DNA: TGTGCCAGCAGCGTAGACGGGTCCAACTACAATGAGCAGTTCTTC. Translated, it gives CASSVDGSNYNEQFF.

The gene calls are TRBV30 and TRBJ1-2; D is possibly TRBD1 (5 bases). Between the trimmed V and J ends, which lost 0 bases and 6 bases, there was a span of 14 bases. Germline V CDR1 and CDR2: GTSNPN, SVGIG (reference sequence). The CDR3 runs 14 residues. As DNA, the CDR3 is TGTGCCTGGAGTGTCCTCCGGGGGTATGATGGCTACACCTTC. It yields the protein CAWSVLRGYDGYTF.

The chain has TRBV4-3 and TRBJ2-7; 8 bases are shared with TRBD1. CDR1 is LGHNA and CDR2 is YSLEER in the germline V gene. The CDR3 runs 15 residues. V was clipped by 2 bases and J by 2 bases; unmatched bases: 5. The CDR3 here is CASSQSGGPPYEQYF. In DNA form, the CDR3 reads TGCGCCAGCAGCCAATCAGGGGGCCCACCCTACGAGCAGTACTTC.

The chain is built from TRBV30 and TRBJ1-5; perhaps TRBD1 as D (5 bases). Looked up from germline, CDR1 is GTSNPN and CDR2 is SVGIG (reference sequence). Trimming left V 0 bases short and J 0 bases short, with 12 bases between. The CDR3 sequence is 16 residues long. CDR3: CAWSVQGLYSNQPQHF. The CDR3 DNA sequence: TGTGCCTGGAGTGTCCAGGGATTATATAGCAATCAGCCCCAGCATTTT.

This clone has just one count. Distinct nucleotide sequences in the sample also encode this CDR3. The V gene is TRBV11-2, the J gene TRBJ2-1, with D maybe TRBD1 (6 bases). This CDR3 is 13 amino acids long. Germline V gene data show CDR1 as SGHAT and CDR2 as FQNNGV. The V end lost 1 base, the J end lost 7 bases, and 8 bases lay between the germline ends. The CDR3 nucleotides read TGTGCCAGCAGCTTAGTTGGACAGAATGAGCAGTTCTTC. It codes for CASSLVGQNEQFF.

The chain has TRBV18 and TRBJ2-1; 7 bases align to TRBD2. V trimming: 4 bases; J trimming: 0 bases; junction bases outside the gene matches: 9. CDR3 size: 17 residues. Looked up from germline, CDR1 is KGHSH and CDR2 is LQKENI. Here the CDR3 DNA reads TGTGCCAGCTCACTTACGACTAGCCCTAGCTCCTACAATGAGCAGTTCTTC. The encoded protein is CASSLTTSPSSYNEQFF.

This clone appeared once. The chain is built from TRBV24-1 and TRBJ2-7; 8 bases are shared with TRBD2. Looked up from germline, CDR1 is KGHDR and CDR2 is SFDVKD. V gave up 4 bases and J gave up 5 bases; unmatched junction bases: 12. The CDR3 sequence is 16 residues long. The CDR3 sequence: CATSDPTGTSRNEQYF. DNA for the CDR3: TGTGCCACCAGTGACCCGACCGGGACTAGTCGGAACGAGCAGTACTTC.

The chain employs TRBV18 and TRBJ2-7, with 13 bases aligning to TRBD2. CDR1 and CDR2 (germline): KGHSH, LQKENI. V lost 1 base, J lost 7 bases, and 4 bases stayed unmatched. This CDR3 region has 15 residues. CDR3 in amino acids: CASSPLGLAGFEQYF. The CDR3 DNA sequence: TGTGCCAGCTCACCACTGGGACTAGCGGGATTTGAGCAGTACTTC.

The chain carries TRBV2 and TRBJ2-3, with D maybe TRBD2 (6 bases). Germline assignment: CDR1 SNHLY and CDR2 FYNNEI. The CDR3 covers 14 residues. V was clipped by 8 bases and J by 1 base, with 13 bases between them. CDR3 coding DNA: TGTGCCAGCGTTGAGGGAGGAGGCACAGATACGCAGTATTTT. It translates to CASVEGGGTDTQYF.

This clone has more than one count but fewer than ten. The V gene is TRBV7-9, the J gene TRBJ2-6; TRBD1 matches 8 bases. J lost 2 bases, V lost 5 bases, and 2 bases had no gene match. CDR1 is SEHNR, CDR2 FQNEAQ, per germline (reference sequence). The CDR3 runs to 15 residues. As DNA, the CDR3 is TGTGCCAGCAGCCGGACAGGGACTGGGGCCAACGTCCTGACTTTC. Protein sequence: CASSRTGTGANVLTF.

The gene calls are TRBV5-4 and TRBJ2-7; TRBD2 agrees at 15 bases. This CDR3 is 18 amino acids long. Germline assignment: CDR1 SGHNT and CDR2 YYREEE (reference sequence). V trimming: 4 bases; J trimming: 1 base; junction bases outside the gene matches: 9. This chain's CDR3 is CASSPGLAGGPGSYEQYF. The CDR3 coding sequence is TGTGCCAGCAGCCCTGGACTAGCGGGAGGGCCGGGGTCCTACGAGCAGTACTTC.

The chain carries TRBV9 and TRBJ1-2; D remains unclear. Germline V gives CDR1 SGDLS, CDR2 YYNGEE. The CDR3 covers 13 residues. Trimming pared 3 bases from V and 0 bases from J, leaving 6 bases between. The CDR3 DNA reads TGTGCCAGCAGCGCACGGGCTAACTATGGCTACACCTTC. The encoded protein is CASSARANYGYTF.

CDR3 sequence reads: CAISGHLLAGGPGANVLTF. CDR3 in DNA: TGTGCCATCAGTGGCCACCTTTTAGCGGGAGGCCCCGGGGCCAACGTCCTGACTTTC. The rearrangement links TRBV10-3 to TRBJ2-6; 10 bases fit TRBD2. The CDR3 length is 19 residues. V lost 4 bases and J lost 4; bases outside the gene matches: 13. From germline, CDR1 is ENHRY and CDR2 SYGVKD.

Only a few counts were recorded for this clone. The rearrangement joins TRBV30 to TRBJ2-3; TRBD2 matches at 9 bases. The CDR3 extends over 15 amino acids. With V trimmed by 3 bases and J by 4 bases, 8 bases remained unmatched. Per the germline V gene, CDR1 is GTSNPN and CDR2 is SVGIG (reference sequence). The CDR3 reads CAWRRGGGPPDTQYF. CDR3 DNA: TGTGCCTGGAGGCGGGGGGGAGGGCCTCCAGATACGCAGTATTTT.